The rows below give T cell receptor beta chains drawn from one sample of a study of shared clonotypes between healthy human individuals. Profiling relied on immunoSEQ multiplex PCR, and the TCRdb table lists in-frame clones only, not all of them. The top ten hold roughly 1% of the sample, which has more than 2 million clones, less than 95% seen once. Material for sequencing was naive CD8+ T cells sorted from blood. The receptors originated from a man between 18 and 29 years old in good health. Each CDR3 is given with its conserved first and last residue. The order of the fields is clone size, D gene, CDR3 length, V gene, J gene, CDR3 DNA, CDR3 protein. D genes are given only for firm matches. Where a row states a size, it is once, few, many or the class of an expanded clone; other rows omit it.

>NA|NA|15|TRBV6-6|TRBJ1-4
TGTGCCAGCATCCCGACCTTCGGGAGCCATGAAAAACTGTTTTTT
CASIPTFGSHEKLFF
>NA|NA|12|TRBV25-1|TRBJ2-1
TGTGCCAGCAGGCGGGAAGTCGATGAGCAGTTCTTC
CASRREVDEQFF
>NA|TRBD2|15|TRBV7-6|TRBJ2-3
TGTGCCAGCAGCCCGAGGACTAGCGGCACAGATACGCAGTATTTT
CASSPRTSGTDTQYF
>NA|NA|16|TRBV6-1|TRBJ2-1
TGTGCCAGCAGTGAGGTTAAGGGCAGATCCTACAATGAGCAGTTCTTC
CASSEVKGRSYNEQFF
>NA|NA|13|TRBV9|TRBJ2-5
TGTGCCAGCAGCGTAGAAGGGCAAGAGACCCAGTACTTC
CASSVEGQETQYF
>NA|TRBD2|19|TRBV5-8|TRBJ2-1
TGTGCCAGCAGCTTGGTGGGACTAGCGGGATCCTATATTTACAATGAGCAGTTCTTC
CASSLVGLAGSYIYNEQFF
>few|NA|17|TRBV23-1|TRBJ1-2
TGCGCCAGCAGTCAATCGGGGGAGGCACTGGGCCATTATGGCTACACCTTC
CASSQSGEALGHYGYTF
>NA|NA|13|TRBV25-1|TRBJ2-2
TGTGCCAGCAGTGATCACAACACCGGGGAGCTGTTTTTT
CASSDHNTGELFF
>NA|NA|14|TRBV7-9|TRBJ2-3
TGTGCCAGCAGCTTTGTGGTAGATTCAGATACGCAGTATTTT
CASSFVVDSDTQYF
>NA|TRBD2|16|TRBV27|TRBJ2-3
TGTGCCAGCAGTCCCGGCACTAGCGGGAGGGGAGATACGCAGTATTTT
CASSPGTSGRGDTQYF
>once|TRBD1|14|TRBV6-5|TRBJ2-7
TGTGCCAGCAGTCCGGGACAGGGGGGTTACGAGCAGTACTTC
CASSPGQGGYEQYF
>NA|TRBD1|14|TRBV27|TRBJ1-2
TGTGCCAGCAGTTTATTAGGGACAGACTATGGCTACACCTTC
CASSLLGTDYGYTF
>NA|TRBD1|15|TRBV5-6|TRBJ1-2
TGTGCCAGCAGCCAAAAAAGGACAGGGGAAAATGGCTACACCTTC
CASSQKRTGENGYTF
>NA|NA|15|TRBV30|TRBJ2-7
TGTGCCTGGAGTGGGGACGGCAAAGGGTCCTACGAGCAGTACTTC
CAWSGDGKGSYEQYF
>NA|TRBD2|14|TRBV7-4|TRBJ2-5
TGTGCCAGCAGCCAGGGACTAGTTAGGGAGACCCAGTACTTC
CASSQGLVRETQYF
>NA|NA|14|TRBV25-1|TRBJ1-2
TGTGCCAGCAGCCCCGACTCCTTCAACTATGGCTACACCTTC
CASSPDSFNYGYTF
>NA|NA|12|TRBV5-1|TRBJ2-1
TGCGCCAGCAGCTTGGGGGGAAATGAGCAGTTCTTC
CASSLGGNEQFF
>NA|NA|15|TRBV9|TRBJ2-7
TGTGCCAGCAGCGTAGGCGGGGACTCTACCTACGAGCAGTACTTC
CASSVGGDSTYEQYF
>once|NA|15|TRBV2|TRBJ1-3
TGTGCCAGCAGTGAAGGAGGTTCGTCTGGAAACACCATATATTTT
CASSEGGSSGNTIYF
>NA|NA|15|TRBV2|TRBJ2-3
TGTGCCAGCAGAGAGATGTCTGGGAGGACAGATACGCAGTATTTT
CASREMSGRTDTQYF
>once|TRBD2|16|TRBV19|TRBJ2-1
TGTGCCAGTAGTATAGTGGCTAGCGGGACCTACAATGAGCAGTTCTTC
CASSIVASGTYNEQFF
>NA|TRBD1|16|TRBV25-1|TRBJ1-2
TGTGCCAGCAGTGCCCACAGGGGGCCGTCGGGCTATGGCTACACCTTC
CASSAHRGPSGYGYTF
>NA|NA|14|TRBV4-1|TRBJ2-7
TGCGCCAGCAGCCTCGGACATTCTACCTACGAGCAGTACTTC
CASSLGHSTYEQYF
>NA|NA|15|TRBV6-5|TRBJ2-6
TGTGCCAGCAGTTACGGCATCTCTGGGGCCAACGTCCTGACTTTC
CASSYGISGANVLTF
>NA|TRBD2|13|TRBV29-1|TRBJ2-1
TGCAGCGTCCGTAGCGGGGCCTACAATGAGCAGTTCTTC
CSVRSGAYNEQFF
>NA|NA|13|TRBV10-1|TRBJ2-3
TGCGCCAGCAGTGAGGGCATCGGAGATACGCAGTATTTT
CASSEGIGDTQYF
>once|TRBD1|15|TRBV4-2|TRBJ2-7
TGTGCCAGCGGAGGGTCCCGGGGACAGGGAAACGAGCAGTACTTC
CASGGSRGQGNEQYF
>NA|NA|14|TRBV4-3|TRBJ1-1
TGCGCCAGCAGATATACCTACGGGAACACTGAAGCTTTCTTT
CASRYTYGNTEAFF
>NA|TRBD2|15|TRBV27|TRBJ2-7
TGTGCCAGCAGTTTACTAGCGGGAGGGAGCCACGAGCAGTACTTC
CASSLLAGGSHEQYF
>NA|NA|17|TRBV5-6|TRBJ1-2
TGTGCCAGCAGCTTAGGGGTCACGCCGGGTCTTTTCTATGGCTACACCTTC
CASSLGVTPGLFYGYTF
>NA|NA|15|TRBV7-8|TRBJ1-1
TGTGCCAGCAGCTTAGCAACGTCGGGGGGGACTGAAGCTTTCTTT
CASSLATSGGTEAFF
>NA|NA|15|TRBV5-4|TRBJ2-3
TGTGCCAGCAGCTTTCAGGGTCGGGGCACAGATACGCAGTATTTT
CASSFQGRGTDTQYF
>NA|NA|13|TRBV19|TRBJ2-7
TGTGCCAGTAGTATCCGCTATGGCGTTGAGCAGTACTTC
CASSIRYGVEQYF
>NA|TRBD1|16|TRBV5-1|TRBJ1-1
TGCGCCAGCAGCGCCCCGGGACAGGGGGTAGGCACTGAAGCTTTCTTT
CASSAPGQGVGTEAFF
>NA|TRBD2|15|TRBV27|TRBJ2-7
TGTGCCAGCAGTCAGAGCGGGAGGGGGACCTACGAGCAGTACTTC
CASSQSGRGTYEQYF
>NA|TRBD2|14|TRBV15|TRBJ2-3
TGTGCCACCAATAGCGGGGGCTGGGTAGATACGCAGTATTTT
CATNSGGWVDTQYF
>few|NA|15|TRBV15|TRBJ1-5
TGTGCCACCAGCAGTGCCAGGCGGTCGACTCTGGCCCAGCATTTT
CATSSARRSTLAQHF
>once|NA|14|TRBV10-3|TRBJ2-7
TGTGCCATCAGTGAGTCAGGGAGATCCTACGAGCAGTACTTC
CAISESGRSYEQYF
>NA|TRBD2|15|TRBV27|TRBJ2-3
TGTGCCAGCAGTGGACCTAGCGGGAGGATAGATACGCAGTATTTT
CASSGPSGRIDTQYF
>NA|TRBD2|15|TRBV10-1|TRBJ2-1
TGCGCCAGCAGTGAGGACAGCCCCGGGGGGGATGAGCAGTTCTTC
CASSEDSPGGDEQFF
>NA|NA|13|TRBV5-1|TRBJ1-2
TGCGCCAGCAGCTTCAGCCAGACCTATGGCTACACCTTC
CASSFSQTYGYTF
>NA|NA|18|TRBV5-1|TRBJ2-3
TGCGCCAGCAGCCAAGCGAGGGTTCTAAGCGGAGGGGCAGATACGCAGTATTTT
CASSQARVLSGGADTQYF
>NA|NA|14|TRBV14|TRBJ2-5
TGTGCCAGCAGCCCCTGGGGGGCCACAGAGACCCAGTACTTC
CASSPWGATETQYF
>NA|NA|15|TRBV10-3|TRBJ1-1
TGTGCCATCAGTGAGTCTAGGGGATTGAACACTGAAGCTTTCTTT
CAISESRGLNTEAFF
>NA|NA|12|TRBV2|TRBJ2-7
TGTGCCAGCAGTGGTTGGTCTAACGAGCAGTACTTC
CASSGWSNEQYF
>NA|TRBD2|18|TRBV5-1|TRBJ2-2
TGCGCCAGCAGCCCGAGGGGGACTAGCGGGAGGTTCGCCGGGGAGCTGTTTTTT
CASSPRGTSGRFAGELFF
>NA|NA|14|TRBV9|TRBJ1-3
TGTGCCAGCAGTGCCGTGATCTCTGGAAACACCATATATTTT
CASSAVISGNTIYF
>NA|NA|13|TRBV25-1|TRBJ1-5
TGTGCCAGCAGTGAACAGGGAAATCAGCCCCAGCATTTT
CASSEQGNQPQHF
>NA|TRBD2|16|TRBV4-1|TRBJ2-7
TGCGCCAGCAGCCATGGCCTAGCGGACGACTCCTACGAGCAGTACTTC
CASSHGLADDSYEQYF
>NA|NA|14|TRBV21-1|TRBJ1-6
TGTGCCAGCAGCCCGCGTTGGGGGAGGACACCCCTCCACTTT
CASSPRWGRTPLHF
>once|NA|15|TRBV9|TRBJ1-1
TGTGCCAGCAGCGCGGGTACCCTAATGAACACTGAAGCTTTCTTT
CASSAGTLMNTEAFF
>NA|NA|10|TRBV11-2|TRBJ2-7
TGTGCCAGCAGCCCCCAAGCGCAGTACTTC
CASSPQAQYF
>NA|TRBD1|15|TRBV7-9|TRBJ2-6
TGTGCCAGCAGCGCGATAGATCACAGGGGACGAGCCCTGACTTTC
CASSAIDHRGRALTF
>NA|TRBD1|15|TRBV4-1|TRBJ1-2
TGCGCCAGCAGCCAAGGGACAGGGGGCACCTATGGCTACACCTTC
CASSQGTGGTYGYTF
>NA|NA|11|TRBV29-1|TRBJ1-2
TGCAGCGTTTGGGGGGACTATGGCTACACCTTC
CSVWGDYGYTF
>NA|NA|15|TRBV13|TRBJ1-4
TGTGCCAGCAGCACCCGGACGTGGACTAATGAAAAACTGTTTTTT
CASSTRTWTNEKLFF
>NA|NA|14|TRBV27|TRBJ2-7
TGTGCCAGCAGTTTAACGGCAGGGTACAACGAGCAGTACTTC
CASSLTAGYNEQYF
>once|NA|14|TRBV30|TRBJ2-3
TGTGCCTGGAGTTTGGGGGGAAGCACAGATACGCAGTATTTT
CAWSLGGSTDTQYF